The 26 T cell receptor beta chains listed next were all sequenced from one sample in a study of immune evolution from preneoplasia to lung adenocarcinoma. Only in-frame clones appear in the TCRdb table, and some are missing; sequencing was by immunoSEQ multiplex PCR. This sample has roughly 5,000 clones, with roughly four fifths found just once. Specimen: FFPE minimally invasive lung adenocarcinoma tissue. The receptors here all came from a person aged 55-85 years with lung adenocarcinoma.

The rearrangement joins TRBV30 to TRBJ2-1; 9 bases align to TRBD1. Trimming took 4 bases from V and 4 from J; bases not matched to a gene: 8. Germline CDR1 reads GTSNPN; CDR2 reads SVGIG (reference sequence). This CDR3 spans 15 amino acids. As DNA, the CDR3 is TGTGCCTGGACCGGCGGACAGGGGCGATACAATGAGCAGTTCTTC. Its translation is CAWTGGQGRYNEQFF.

This clone was detected a few times. The rearrangement joins TRBV7-2 to TRBJ2-3, with D maybe TRBD1 (5 bases). The CDR3 length is 16 residues. Germline V gives CDR1 SGHTA, CDR2 FQGNSA. Trimming pared 2 bases from V and 3 bases from J, leaving 15 bases between. In nucleotides, the CDR3 is TGTGCCAGCAGCTTAAGGCAGGGCGGTAGTACAGATACGCAGTATTTT. It is translated as CASSLRQGGSTDTQYF.

The chain carries TRBV30 and TRBJ2-5; D tentatively reads TRBD1 or TRBD2 (6 bases each). V dropped 0 bases and J dropped 5 bases, with 16 bases sitting between them. The CDR3 covers 15 residues. Germline loops: CDR1 GTSNPN, CDR2 SVGIG (reference sequence). CDR3 residues: CAWSVRLGGRETQYF. In nucleotides, the CDR3 is TGTGCCTGGAGTGTACGACTCGGGGGCAGGGAGACCCAGTACTTC.

The gene calls are TRBV4-2 and TRBJ2-1; D not resolved. The CDR3 is 14 amino acids. The germline CDR1 and CDR2 sequences are LGHNA and YNFKEQ. The V end lost 0 bases, the J end lost 6 bases, and 9 bases lay between the germline ends. DNA of the CDR3: TGTGCCAGCAGCCAAGAGGAGAGAGGCAATGAGCAGTTCTTC. It encodes CASSQEERGNEQFF.

This chain uses TRBV30 with TRBJ2-3, with 11 bases matching TRBD2. Germline V gene sequence: CDR1 GTSNPN, CDR2 SVGIG (reference sequence). V lost 5 bases and J lost 3; bases outside the gene matches: 10. The CDR3 is 16 residues long. CDR3: CAWARGLAGGTDTQYF. DNA of the CDR3: TGTGCCTGGGCGAGGGGGCTAGCGGGAGGAACAGATACGCAGTATTTT. Filled out from reference TRBV30 and TRBJ2-3, the complete variable domain reads SQTIHQWPATLVQPVGSPLSLECTVEGTSNPNLYWYRQAAGRGLQLLFYSVGIGQISSEVPQNLSASRPQDRQFILSSKKLLLSDSGFYLCAWARGLAGGTDTQYFGPGTRLTVL.

The chain is built from TRBV11-2 and TRBJ2-5; TRBD2 is a possible D gene (6 bases). The CDR3 length is 13 residues. Trimming shortened V by 2 bases and J by 5 bases, and 9 bases separated the two germline ends. Germline V CDR1 and CDR2: SGHAT, FQNNGV. For the CDR3, the DNA is TGTGCCAGCAGCTTAAGCGGGTTGGAGACCCAGTACTTC. Its protein is CASSLSGLETQYF.

This clone was seen only once. This chain joins TRBV30 and TRBJ2-3, with a tentative D call TRBD2 (5 bases). The CDR3 loop spans 14 amino acids. Germline values: CDR1 GTSNPN, CDR2 SVGIG (reference sequence). Trimming removed 3 bases from V and 1 base from J, with 11 bases in between. This CDR3 is CAWSYGVGTDTQYF. CDR3 nucleotide sequence: TGTGCCTGGAGCTACGGGGTGGGCACAGATACGCAGTATTTT.

The chain uses TRBV29-1 and TRBJ1-4; D is uncertain. This CDR3 spans 14 amino acids. The germline V and J ends were trimmed by 4 bases and 2 bases, with 11 bases remaining between them. Per germline, CDR1 SQVTM and CDR2 ANQGSEA. The CDR3 here is CSVVVDRTNEKLFF. In DNA, the CDR3 is TGCAGCGTTGTAGTGGACCGTACTAATGAAAAACTGTTTTTT.

This clone was observed a single time. V gene TRBV28 combines with J gene TRBJ1-1, with a possible D match to TRBD1 (6 bases). V gave up 6 bases and J gave up 4 bases, with 12 bases separating them. The CDR3 sequence is 13 residues long. Germline lookup yields CDR1 MDHEN and CDR2 SYDVKM. CDR3 in amino acids: CASSSGQTTEAFF. The DNA for the CDR3 is TGTGCCAGCAGCTCCGGACAGACCACTGAAGCTTTCTTT.

V usage is TRBV2 and J usage is TRBJ2-1, with 8 bases aligning to TRBD2. Germline V gene lookup returns CDR1 SNHLY and CDR2 FYNNEI. J gave up 15 bases and V 4 bases, and 11 bases lay outside the gene matches. The CDR3 loop spans 13 amino acids. CDR3: CASSVQQREKRFF. DNA of the CDR3: TGTGCCAGCAGTGTCCAGCAGCGGGAGAAAAGGTTCTTC.

This clone was observed a handful of times. The J gene is TRBJ1-1, the V gene TRBV7-6; D is perhaps TRBD1 (6 bases). This CDR3 spans 13 amino acids. Germline V gene sequence: CDR1 SGHVS, CDR2 FNYEAQ. V lost 2 bases, J lost 4 bases, and 8 bases lay in between. CDR3 residues: CASSLRGGTEAFF. CDR3 nucleotide sequence: TGTGCCAGCAGCTTACGAGGGGGCACTGAAGCTTTCTTT.

This clone was detected only once. DNA of the CDR3: TGTGCCAGCAGCCCCCTCTCCCGGAGCTCCTACAATGAGCAGTTCTTC. Its translation: CASSPLSRSSYNEQFF. J is TRBJ2-1 and V is TRBV7-6; no reliable D call. The V and J ends lost 5 bases and 0 bases respectively, with 14 bases between them. The CDR3 length is 16 residues. Germline CDR1 and CDR2: SGHVS and FNYEAQ.

The chain links TRBV11-2 to TRBJ1-1, with D possibly being TRBD1 (6 bases). CDR1 and CDR2 from the germline V gene are SGHAT and FQNNGV. Trimming left V 2 bases short and J 1 base short, with 11 bases between. The CDR3 contains 15 residues. CDR3 region: CASSLRGGPNTEAFF. The CDR3 DNA reads TGTGCCAGCAGCTTACGAGGGGGTCCGAACACTGAAGCTTTCTTT. Full variable domain (missing parts from reference TRBV11-2 and TRBJ1-1): EAGVAQSPRYKIIEKRQSVAFWCNPISGHATLYWYQQILGQGPKLLIQFQNNGVVDDSQLPKDRFSAERLKGVDSTLKIQPAKLEDSAVYLCASSLRGGPNTEAFFGQGTRLTVV.

J is TRBJ1-1 and V is TRBV4-3; D gene uncertain. Germline CDR1 LGHNA, CDR2 YSLEER. V shed 2 bases and J shed 1 base, with 11 bases lying between them. This CDR3 spans 15 amino acids. The CDR3 is CASSQTAGGNTEAFF. The CDR3 bases are TGCGCCAGCAGCCAAACAGCGGGAGGGAACACTGAAGCTTTCTTT.

The chain joins TRBV5-1 to TRBJ1-3, with no clear D. The V end lost 4 bases, the J end lost 4 bases, and 12 bases lay between the germline ends. CDR3 length: 14 residues. Germline CDR1 SGHRS, CDR2 YFSETQ. CDR3: CASSPGGGGNTIYF. The CDR3 bases are TGCGCCAGCAGCCCAGGAGGAGGGGGAAACACCATATATTTT. The full variable domain, with the rest looked up from reference TRBV5-1 and TRBJ1-3, is KAGVTQTPRYLIKTRGQQVTLSCSPISGHRSVSWYQQTPGQGLQFLFEYFSETQRNKGNFPGRFSGRQFSNSRSEMNVSTLELGDSALYLCASSPGGGGNTIYFGEGSWLTVV.

J is TRBJ2-7 and V is TRBV11-2, with a weak D call TRBD2 (6 bases). The CDR3 length is 17 residues. V dropped 4 bases and J dropped 0 bases, with 19 bases sitting between them. Germline assignment: CDR1 SGHAT and CDR2 FQNNGV. The CDR3 here is CASSYTTGLSHSYEQYF. DNA for the CDR3: TGTGCCAGCAGCTATACCACGGGACTTTCTCACTCCTACGAGCAGTACTTC.

This clone was observed a few times. This chain links TRBV2 with TRBJ2-7; 7 positions match TRBD2. V trimming: 8 bases; J trimming: 0 bases; junction bases outside the gene matches: 1. The CDR3 has 12 residues. Germline CDR1 and CDR2: SNHLY and FYNNEI. CDR3 bases: TGTGCCAGCGGGGGGGACTCCTACGAGCAGTACTTC. As protein: CASGGDSYEQYF.

V and J are TRBV14 and TRBJ2-7; 8 bases are shared with TRBD1. This CDR3 is 16 amino acids long. Germline V gene sequence: CDR1 SGHDN, CDR2 FVKESK. V lost 1 base and J lost 0; bases outside the gene matches: 5. In DNA, the CDR3 is TGTGCCAGCAGCCAAGCCCTGGACAGGGCCTCCTACGAGCAGTACTTC. Translation gives CASSQALDRASYEQYF.

The V gene is TRBV5-1, the J gene TRBJ2-1, with TRBD1 identical over 7 bases. V lost 4 bases to trimming and J lost 3 bases; unmatched junction nucleotides: 4. This CDR3 region has 14 residues. Germline assignment: CDR1 SGHRS and CDR2 YFSETQ. The CDR3 loop reads CASSPGQLYNEQFF. Written as DNA, the CDR3 is TGCGCCAGCAGCCCGGGACAGCTCTACAATGAGCAGTTCTTC.

A few counts support this clone. V is TRBV7-9 and J is TRBJ2-7; TRBD1 agrees at 7 bases. The CDR3 has 15 residues. Germline V gene lookup returns CDR1 SEHNR and CDR2 FQNEAQ (reference sequence). The V gene end was trimmed by 1 base and the J gene end by 5 bases; junction bases not matched to a gene: 8. The chain's CDR3 is CASSLGRQGNHEQYF. For the CDR3, the DNA is TGTGCCAGCAGCTTAGGGCGACAGGGAAACCACGAGCAGTACTTC.

The chain carries TRBV28 and TRBJ1-4; D remains unclear. Germline CDR1 MDHEN, CDR2 SYDVKM. Trimming shortened V by 3 bases and J by 3 bases, and 17 bases separated the two germline ends. The CDR3 runs to 17 residues. The CDR3 bases are TGTGCCAGCAGTTTCGTCGTCGGTGGCGGAGCTAATGAAAAACTGTTTTTT. It is translated as CASSFVVGGGANEKLFF.

The J gene is TRBJ1-1, the V gene TRBV5-5; a weak D match, TRBD1 (5 bases). There are 15 residues in the CDR3. The germline V and J ends were trimmed by 0 bases and 2 bases, with 11 bases remaining between them. The germline CDR1 and CDR2 sequences are SGHKS and YYEKEE (reference sequence). CDR3 nucleotides: TGTGCCAGCAGCTTGGCTTACAGGTTAAACACTGAAGCTTTCTTT. It encodes CASSLAYRLNTEAFF.

V is TRBV6-4 and J is TRBJ2-3; 9 bases are a match to TRBD2. The ends lost 3 bases at V and 1 base at J; junction bases unmatched: 2. The V gene's germline CDR1 is MRHNA and CDR2 SNTAGT. The CDR3 loop spans 15 amino acids. CDR3 sequence: CASSETSGGTDTQYF. In nucleotides, the CDR3 is TGTGCCAGCAGTGAGACTAGCGGTGGCACAGATACGCAGTATTTT.

The chain is built from TRBV6-1 and TRBJ1-1, with no clear D. CDR3 length equals 14 residues. Germline V CDR1 and CDR2: MNHNS, SASEGT. Trimming took off 8 bases at V and 3 bases at J, with 16 bases between the two ends. CDR3 sequence: CASGDGISYTEAFF. In DNA form, the CDR3 reads TGTGCCAGCGGAGACGGCATATCTTACACTGAAGCTTTCTTT.

This clone was seen only once. The chain is built from TRBV30 and TRBJ1-3, with TRBD1 matching over 12 bases. Germline CDR1 and CDR2: GTSNPN and SVGIG (reference sequence). After removal of 1 base from V and 7 bases from J, the junction contained 5 bases not matched to a gene. This CDR3 is built from 15 residues. The CDR3: CAWSGGDRGLNTIYF. CDR3 DNA: TGTGCCTGGAGTGGGGGGGACAGGGGGCTGAACACCATATATTTT.

This chain joins TRBV4-3 and TRBJ2-1; possible D gene TRBD2, 6 bases. Trimming removed 0 bases from V and 9 bases from J, with 12 bases in between. Germline CDR1 and CDR2: LGHNA and YSLEER. The CDR3 has 14 residues. The CDR3 sequence is CASSQDSGVGEQFF. The CDR3 nucleotides are TGCGCCAGCAGCCAAGATTCGGGGGTTGGTGAGCAGTTCTTC.